The clone carrying this T cell receptor beta chain was seen only once. This sample stems from a study of blood T cell repertoires in COVID-19. Study-wide background: Sample material is recorded as cDNA or gDNA derived from T cells, B-cell-depleted T cells, or PBMCs.

Profiling relied on immunoSEQ multiplex PCR, and the TCRdb table lists in-frame clones only, not all of them. Of fewer than 500,000 clones in the sample, 80% to 90% were seen once. Clinical histories supplied by participants themselves formed the basis of cohort assignment. V lost 0 bases and J lost 5; bases outside the gene matches: 12. The CDR3 has 17 residues. Germline V lookup: CDR1 SGHTA, CDR2 FQGTGA. The V call is TRBV7-3, the J call TRBJ2-5; 7 bases map to TRBD2. This TCR was sampled from a man between 25 and 39 years old who had recovered from COVID-19. Sequenced input: PBMCs or T cells enriched from blood (not recorded which). In nucleotides, the CDR3 is TGTGCCAGCAGCTTAACCCCCCCTGGCGGGAGCGGGGAGACCCAGTACTTC. Encoded protein: CASSLTPPGGSGETQYF.